This TCR beta chain was observed in a study of cytomegalovirus exposure and HLA in healthy donors. Background on the study: The platform used for the roughly 130 validation repertoires matched that of the roughly 670 first-cohort repertoires, a later analysis reported.

The V gene lost 7 bases and the J gene lost 5 bases, with 18 bases spanning the gap. This CDR3 comprises 14 residues. Germline V lookup: CDR1 MNHNS, CDR2 SASEGT. Study findings and constraints: Investigators reported approximately 170 TCR beta chains as tied to cytomegalovirus.

On this clone: Its antigen remains unknown.

The protocol was immunoSEQ multiplex PCR, while the TCRdb copy is restricted to in-frame clones and leaves out a portion. This table holds over 150,000 clones, about 86% found once. The specimen sequenced was PBMCs. The V call is TRBV6-1, the J call TRBJ2-7, with a possible D match to TRBD1 (6 bases). The TCR was taken from a human donor in good health. The CDR3 reads CASNSRDIRNEQYF. DNA for the CDR3: TGTGCCAGCAATTCCCGGGACATACGCAACGAGCAGTACTTC.